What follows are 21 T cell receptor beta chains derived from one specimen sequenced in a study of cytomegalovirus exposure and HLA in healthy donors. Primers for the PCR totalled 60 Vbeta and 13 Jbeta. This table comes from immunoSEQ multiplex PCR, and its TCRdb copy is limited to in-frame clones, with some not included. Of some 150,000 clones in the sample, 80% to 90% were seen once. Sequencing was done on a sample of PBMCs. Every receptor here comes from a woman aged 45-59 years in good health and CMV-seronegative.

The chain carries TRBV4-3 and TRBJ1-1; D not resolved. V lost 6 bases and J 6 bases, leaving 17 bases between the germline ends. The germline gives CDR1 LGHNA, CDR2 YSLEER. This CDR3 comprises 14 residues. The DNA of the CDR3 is TGCGCCAGCAGGAGTTTGCTGACAAGCCCTGAAGCTTTCTTT. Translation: CASRSLLTSPEAFF.

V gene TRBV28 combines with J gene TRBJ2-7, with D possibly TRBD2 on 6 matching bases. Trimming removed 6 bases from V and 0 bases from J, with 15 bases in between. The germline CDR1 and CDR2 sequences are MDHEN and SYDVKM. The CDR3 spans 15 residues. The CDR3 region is CASRKPGLDSYEQYF. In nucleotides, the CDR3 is TGTGCCAGCAGGAAGCCGGGACTGGACTCCTACGAGCAGTACTTC.

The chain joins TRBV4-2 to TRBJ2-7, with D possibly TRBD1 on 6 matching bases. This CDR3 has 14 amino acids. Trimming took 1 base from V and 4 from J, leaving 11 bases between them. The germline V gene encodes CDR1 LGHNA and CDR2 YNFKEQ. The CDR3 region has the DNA TGTGCCAGCAGCCAAGCAGGGGCTCAATACGAGCAGTACTTC. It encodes CASSQAGAQYEQYF.

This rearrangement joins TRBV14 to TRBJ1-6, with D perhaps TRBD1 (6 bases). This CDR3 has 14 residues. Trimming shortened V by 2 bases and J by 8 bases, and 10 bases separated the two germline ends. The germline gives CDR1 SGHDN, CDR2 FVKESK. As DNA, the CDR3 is TGTGCCAGCAGCCAAACAGGGAGGGATTCACCCCTCCACTTT. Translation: CASSQTGRDSPLHF.

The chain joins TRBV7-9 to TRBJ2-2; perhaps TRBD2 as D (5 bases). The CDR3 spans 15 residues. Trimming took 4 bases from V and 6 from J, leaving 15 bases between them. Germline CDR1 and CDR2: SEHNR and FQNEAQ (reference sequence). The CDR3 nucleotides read TGTGCCAGCAGCTACCGGGAAAACCCCCCCGGGGAGCTGTTTTTT. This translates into CASSYRENPPGELFF.

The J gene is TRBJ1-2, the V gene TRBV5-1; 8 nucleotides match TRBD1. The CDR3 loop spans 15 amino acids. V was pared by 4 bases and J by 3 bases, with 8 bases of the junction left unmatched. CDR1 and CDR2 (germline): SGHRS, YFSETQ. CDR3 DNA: TGCGCCAGCAGCCGGGACGGACAGGGCGACTATGGCTACACCTTC. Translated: CASSRDGQGDYGYTF.

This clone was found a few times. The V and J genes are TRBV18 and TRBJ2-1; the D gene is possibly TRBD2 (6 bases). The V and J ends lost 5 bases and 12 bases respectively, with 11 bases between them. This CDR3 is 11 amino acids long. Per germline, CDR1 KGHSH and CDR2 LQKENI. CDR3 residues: CASSAGEAQFF. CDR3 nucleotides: TGTGCCAGCTCAGCCGGGGAGGCGCAGTTCTTC.

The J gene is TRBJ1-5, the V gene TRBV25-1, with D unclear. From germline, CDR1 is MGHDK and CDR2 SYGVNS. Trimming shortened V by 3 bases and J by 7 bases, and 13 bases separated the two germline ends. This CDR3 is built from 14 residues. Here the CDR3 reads CASSDGVGKQPQHF. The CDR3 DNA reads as TGTGCCAGCAGTGACGGGGTAGGGAAGCAGCCCCAGCATTTT.

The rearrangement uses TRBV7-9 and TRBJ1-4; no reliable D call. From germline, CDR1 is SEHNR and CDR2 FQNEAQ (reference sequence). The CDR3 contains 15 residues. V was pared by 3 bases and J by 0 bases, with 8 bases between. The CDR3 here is CASSFGDATNEKLFF. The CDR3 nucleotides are TGTGCCAGCAGCTTCGGGGATGCAACTAATGAAAAACTGTTTTTT.

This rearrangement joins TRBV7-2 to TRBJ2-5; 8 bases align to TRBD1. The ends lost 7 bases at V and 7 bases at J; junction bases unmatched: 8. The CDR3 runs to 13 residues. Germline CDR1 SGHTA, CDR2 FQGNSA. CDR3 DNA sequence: TGTGCCAGCACCGGACAGGGTGCGGGGACCCAGTACTTC. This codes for CASTGQGAGTQYF.

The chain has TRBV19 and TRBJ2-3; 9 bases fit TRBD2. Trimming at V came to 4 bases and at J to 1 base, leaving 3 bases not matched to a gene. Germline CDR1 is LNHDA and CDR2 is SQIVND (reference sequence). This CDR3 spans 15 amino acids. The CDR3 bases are TGTGCCAGTAGTAGATCTAGCGGGGGCACAGATACGCAGTATTTT. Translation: CASSRSSGGTDTQYF.

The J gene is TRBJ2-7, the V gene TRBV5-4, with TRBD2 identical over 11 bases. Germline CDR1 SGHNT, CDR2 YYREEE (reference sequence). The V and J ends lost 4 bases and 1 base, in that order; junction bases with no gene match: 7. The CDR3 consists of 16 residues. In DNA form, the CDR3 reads TGTGCCAGCAGCCCGGGACTAGCGGAGCTTTCCTACGAGCAGTACTTC. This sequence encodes CASSPGLAELSYEQYF.

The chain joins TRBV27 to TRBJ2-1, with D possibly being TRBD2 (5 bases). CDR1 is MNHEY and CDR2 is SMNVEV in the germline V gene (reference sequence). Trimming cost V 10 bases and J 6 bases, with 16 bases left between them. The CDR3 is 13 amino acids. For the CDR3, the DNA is TGTGCCACCGGGGTCCATCCCCCCAATGAGCAGTTCTTC. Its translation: CATGVHPPNEQFF.

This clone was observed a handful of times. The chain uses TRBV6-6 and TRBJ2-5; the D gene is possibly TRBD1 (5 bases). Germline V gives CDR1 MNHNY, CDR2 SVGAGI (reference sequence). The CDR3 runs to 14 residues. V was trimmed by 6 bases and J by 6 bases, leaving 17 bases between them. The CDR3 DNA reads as TGTGCCAGCAGAAATTCAAAGGGGCTAAAGACCCAGTACTTC. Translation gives CASRNSKGLKTQYF.

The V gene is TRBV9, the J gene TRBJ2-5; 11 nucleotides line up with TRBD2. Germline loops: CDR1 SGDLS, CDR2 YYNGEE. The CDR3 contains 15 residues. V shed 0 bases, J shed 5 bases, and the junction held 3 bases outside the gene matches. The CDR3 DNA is TGTGCCAGCAGCGTAGCCACTAGCGGGAGTGAGACCCAGTACTTC. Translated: CASSVATSGSETQYF.

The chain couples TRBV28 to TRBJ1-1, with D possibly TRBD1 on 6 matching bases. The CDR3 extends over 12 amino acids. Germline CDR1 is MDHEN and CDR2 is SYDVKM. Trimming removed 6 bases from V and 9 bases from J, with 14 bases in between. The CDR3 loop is CASSWGQDKAFF. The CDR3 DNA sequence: TGTGCCAGCAGCTGGGGGCAGGACAAAGCTTTCTTT.

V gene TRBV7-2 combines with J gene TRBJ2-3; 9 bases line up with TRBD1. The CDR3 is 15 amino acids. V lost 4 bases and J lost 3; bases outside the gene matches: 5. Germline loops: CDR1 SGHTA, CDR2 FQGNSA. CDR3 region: CASSSDRGETDTQYF. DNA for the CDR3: TGTGCCAGCAGCTCAGACAGGGGGGAGACAGATACGCAGTATTTT.

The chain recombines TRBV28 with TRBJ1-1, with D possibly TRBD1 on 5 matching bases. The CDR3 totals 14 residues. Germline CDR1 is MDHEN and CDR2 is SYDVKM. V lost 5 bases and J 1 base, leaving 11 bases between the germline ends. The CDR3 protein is CASSPPDRNTEAFF. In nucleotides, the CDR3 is TGTGCCAGCAGTCCCCCCGACAGGAACACTGAAGCTTTCTTT.

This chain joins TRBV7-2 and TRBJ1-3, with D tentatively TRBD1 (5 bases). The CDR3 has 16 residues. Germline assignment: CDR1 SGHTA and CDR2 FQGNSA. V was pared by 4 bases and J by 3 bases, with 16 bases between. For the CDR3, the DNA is TGTGCCAGCAGCTCTTCGGGGGGAGGGGATGGAAACACCATATATTTT. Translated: CASSSSGGGDGNTIYF.

This chain's CDR3 is CASSGGRGETQYF. The CDR3 region has the DNA TGTGCCAGCAGCGGCGGGAGGGGTGAGACCCAGTACTTC. V is TRBV9 and J is TRBJ2-5; 9 bases fit TRBD2. The germline gives CDR1 SGDLS, CDR2 YYNGEE. The CDR3 is 13 amino acids. The V gene end was trimmed by 3 bases and the J gene end by 5 bases; junction bases not matched to a gene: 2.

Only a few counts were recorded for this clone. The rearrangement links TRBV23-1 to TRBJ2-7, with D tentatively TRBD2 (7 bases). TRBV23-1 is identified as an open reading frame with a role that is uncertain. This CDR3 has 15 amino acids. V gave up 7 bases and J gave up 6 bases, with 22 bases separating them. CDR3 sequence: CASIQGGARGLEQYF. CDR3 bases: TGCGCCAGCATCCAAGGGGGGGCTCGAGGTCTCGAGCAGTACTTC.